This T cell receptor (beta chain) was recorded in a study of control samples from healthy donors and cancer patients. The V segment lost 6 bases and the J segment 2 bases; nucleotides outside the gene matches: 6. Germline CDR1 KGHSH, CDR2 LQKENI. This CDR3 contains 15 residues. Here immunoSEQ multiplex PCR was the method, and the copy in TCRdb shows in-frame clones only, minus some. The sample has tens of thousands of clones, about nine tenths seen once. The gene calls are TRBV18 and TRBJ2-1, with 8 bases identical to TRBD2. The specimen sequenced was blood. This TCR was sampled from a man between 45 and 60 years old in good health. Here the CDR3 reads CASSPLAGTYNEQFF. The CDR3 bases are TGTGCCAGCTCGCCCTTAGCGGGGACCTACAATGAGCAGTTCTTC.